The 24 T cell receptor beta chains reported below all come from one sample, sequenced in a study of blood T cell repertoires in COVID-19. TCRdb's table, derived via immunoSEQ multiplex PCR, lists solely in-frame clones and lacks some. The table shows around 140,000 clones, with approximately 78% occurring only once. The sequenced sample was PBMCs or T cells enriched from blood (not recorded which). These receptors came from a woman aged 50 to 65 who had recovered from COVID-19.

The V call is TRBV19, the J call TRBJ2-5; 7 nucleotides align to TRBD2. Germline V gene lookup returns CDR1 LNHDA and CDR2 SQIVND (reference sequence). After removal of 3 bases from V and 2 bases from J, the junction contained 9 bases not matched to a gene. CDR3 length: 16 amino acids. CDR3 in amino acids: CASSIGESGVQETQYF. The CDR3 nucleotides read TGTGCCAGTAGTATCGGGGAAAGCGGGGTACAAGAGACCCAGTACTTC.

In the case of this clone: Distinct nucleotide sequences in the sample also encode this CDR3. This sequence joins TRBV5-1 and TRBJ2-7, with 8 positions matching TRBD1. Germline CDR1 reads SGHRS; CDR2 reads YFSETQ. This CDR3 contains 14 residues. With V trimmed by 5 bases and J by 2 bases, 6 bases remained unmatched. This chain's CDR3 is CASSPGTGTYEQYF. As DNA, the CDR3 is TGCGCCAGCAGTCCCGGGACAGGTACCTACGAGCAGTACTTC.

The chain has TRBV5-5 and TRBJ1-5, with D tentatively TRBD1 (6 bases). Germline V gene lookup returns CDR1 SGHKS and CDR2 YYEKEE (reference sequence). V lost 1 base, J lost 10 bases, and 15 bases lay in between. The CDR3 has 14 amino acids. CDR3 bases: TGTGCCAGCAGCTTGTACAGGGATGGTCTCCCCCAGCATTTT. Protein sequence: CASSLYRDGLPQHF.

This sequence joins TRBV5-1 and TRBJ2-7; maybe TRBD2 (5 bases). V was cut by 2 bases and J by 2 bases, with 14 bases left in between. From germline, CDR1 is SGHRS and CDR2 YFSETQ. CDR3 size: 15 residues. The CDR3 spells CASSLGEGRTYEQYF. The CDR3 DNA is TGCGCCAGCAGCTTAGGCGAAGGGAGAACCTACGAGCAGTACTTC.

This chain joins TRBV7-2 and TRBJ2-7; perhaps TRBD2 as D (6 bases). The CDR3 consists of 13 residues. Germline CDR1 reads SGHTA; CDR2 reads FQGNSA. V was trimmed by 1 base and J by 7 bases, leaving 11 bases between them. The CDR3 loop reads CASSLETRFEQYF. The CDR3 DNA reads TGTGCCAGCAGCTTAGAGACTAGGTTTGAGCAGTACTTC.

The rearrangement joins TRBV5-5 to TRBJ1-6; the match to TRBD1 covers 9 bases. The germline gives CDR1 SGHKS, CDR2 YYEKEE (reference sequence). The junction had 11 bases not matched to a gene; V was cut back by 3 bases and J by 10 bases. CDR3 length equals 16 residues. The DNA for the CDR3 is TGTGCCAGCAGCTCCCAACCTCCAACAGGGGGCTCACCCCTCCACTTT. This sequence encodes CASSSQPPTGGSPLHF.

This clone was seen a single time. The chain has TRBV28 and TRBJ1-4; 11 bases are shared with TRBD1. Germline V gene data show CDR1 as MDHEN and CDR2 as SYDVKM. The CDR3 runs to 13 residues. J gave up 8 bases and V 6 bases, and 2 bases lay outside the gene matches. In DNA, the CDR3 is TGTGCCAGCAGAGGGACAGGGGGGGAAAAACTGTTTTTT. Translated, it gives CASRGTGGEKLFF. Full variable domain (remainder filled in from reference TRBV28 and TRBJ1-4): DVKVTQSSRYLVKRTGEKVFLECVQDMDHENMFWYRQDPGLGLRLIYFSYDVKMKEKGDIPEGYSVSREKKERFSLILESASTNQTSMYLCASRGTGGEKLFFGSGTQLSVL.

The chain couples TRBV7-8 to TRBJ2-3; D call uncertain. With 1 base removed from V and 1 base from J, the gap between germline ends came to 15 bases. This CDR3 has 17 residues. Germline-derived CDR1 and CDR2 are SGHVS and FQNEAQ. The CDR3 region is CASSLETPTFRTDTQYF. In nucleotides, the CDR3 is TGTGCCAGCAGCTTAGAAACTCCCACCTTCCGCACAGATACGCAGTATTTT.

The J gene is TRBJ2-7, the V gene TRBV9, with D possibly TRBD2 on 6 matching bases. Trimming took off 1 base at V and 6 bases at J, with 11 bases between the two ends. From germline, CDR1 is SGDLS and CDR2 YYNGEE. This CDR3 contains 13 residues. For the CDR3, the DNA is TGTGCCAGCAGCGTAATCCAAGCGGGCGAGCAGTACTTC. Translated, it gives CASSVIQAGEQYF.

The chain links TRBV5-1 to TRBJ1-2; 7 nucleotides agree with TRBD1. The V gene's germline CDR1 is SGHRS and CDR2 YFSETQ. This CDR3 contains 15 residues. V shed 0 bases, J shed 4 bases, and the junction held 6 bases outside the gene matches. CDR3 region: CASSLEGTDAYGYTF. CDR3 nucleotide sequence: TGCGCCAGCAGCTTGGAAGGGACAGACGCCTATGGCTACACCTTC. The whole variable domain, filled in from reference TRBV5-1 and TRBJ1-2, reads KAGVTQTPRYLIKTRGQQVTLSCSPISGHRSVSWYQQTPGQGLQFLFEYFSETQRNKGNFPGRFSGRQFSNSRSEMNVSTLELGDSALYLCASSLEGTDAYGYTFGSGTRLTVV.

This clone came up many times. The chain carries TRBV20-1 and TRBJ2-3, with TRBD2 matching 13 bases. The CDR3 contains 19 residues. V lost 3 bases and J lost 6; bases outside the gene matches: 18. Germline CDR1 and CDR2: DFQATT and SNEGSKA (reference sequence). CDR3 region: CSASAGTSGAPRRGDTQYF. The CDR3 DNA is TGCAGTGCTAGTGCCGGGACTAGCGGGGCACCCCGGAGGGGGGATACGCAGTATTTT.

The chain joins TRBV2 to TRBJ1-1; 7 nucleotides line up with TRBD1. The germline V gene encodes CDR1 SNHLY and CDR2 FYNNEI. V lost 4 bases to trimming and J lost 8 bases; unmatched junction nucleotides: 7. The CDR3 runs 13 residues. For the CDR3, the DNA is TGTGCCAGCAGTGGACAGGGCGACGGGGAAGCTTTCTTT. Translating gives CASSGQGDGEAFF. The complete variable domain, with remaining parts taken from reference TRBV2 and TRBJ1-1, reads EPEVTQTPSHQVTQMGQEVILRCVPISNHLYFYWYRQILGQKVEFLVSFYNNEISEKSEIFDDQFSVERPDGSNFTLKIRSTKLEDSAMYFCASSGQGDGEAFFGQGTRLTVV.

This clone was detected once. The CDR3 region is CASSLGLGTDTQYF. In DNA form, the CDR3 reads TGTGCCAGCAGCTTAGGGCTCGGCACAGATACGCAGTATTTT. The chain has TRBV7-2 and TRBJ2-3, with no clear D. Germline CDR1 is SGHTA and CDR2 is FQGNSA. This CDR3 region has 14 residues. The ends were cut back, 1 base at V and 1 base at J, with 6 bases in the middle. Variable domain in full (rest from reference TRBV7-2 and TRBJ2-3): GAGVSQSPSNKVTEKGKDVELRCDPISGHTALYWYRQSLGQGLEFLIYFQGNSAPDKSGLPSDRFSAERTGGSVSTLTIQRTQQEDSAVYLCASSLGLGTDTQYFGPGTRLTVL.

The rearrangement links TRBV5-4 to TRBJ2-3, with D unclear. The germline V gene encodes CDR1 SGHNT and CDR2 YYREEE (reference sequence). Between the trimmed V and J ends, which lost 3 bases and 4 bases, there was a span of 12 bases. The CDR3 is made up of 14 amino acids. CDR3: CASSSGGSPDTQYF. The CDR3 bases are TGTGCCAGCAGCTCTGGTGGTAGCCCAGATACGCAGTATTTT.

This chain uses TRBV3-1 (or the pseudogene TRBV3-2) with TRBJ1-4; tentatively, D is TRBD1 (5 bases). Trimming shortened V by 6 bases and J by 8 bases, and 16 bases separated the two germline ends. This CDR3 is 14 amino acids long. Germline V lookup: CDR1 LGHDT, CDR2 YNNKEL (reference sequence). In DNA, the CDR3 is TGTGCCAGCAGAAAGGATCAGGGTAACGAAAAACTGTTTTTT. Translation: CASRKDQGNEKLFF.

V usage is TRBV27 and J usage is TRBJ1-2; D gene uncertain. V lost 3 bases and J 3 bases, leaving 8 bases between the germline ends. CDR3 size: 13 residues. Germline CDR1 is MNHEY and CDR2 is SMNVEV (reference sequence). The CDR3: CASSLRSDYGYTF. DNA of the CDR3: TGTGCCAGCAGTTTGAGGTCTGACTATGGCTACACCTTC.

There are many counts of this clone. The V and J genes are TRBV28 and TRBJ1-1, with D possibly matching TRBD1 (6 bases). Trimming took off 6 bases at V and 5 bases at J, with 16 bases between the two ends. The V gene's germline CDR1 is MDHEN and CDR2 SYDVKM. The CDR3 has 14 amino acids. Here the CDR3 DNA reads TGTGCCAGCAGGTCGGACAGTCGACGGACTGAAGCTTTCTTT. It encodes CASRSDSRRTEAFF.

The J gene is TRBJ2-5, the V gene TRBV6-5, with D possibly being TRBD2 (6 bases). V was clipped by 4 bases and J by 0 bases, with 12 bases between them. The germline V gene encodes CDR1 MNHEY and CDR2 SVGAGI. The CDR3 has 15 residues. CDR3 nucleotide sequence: TGTGCCAGCAGTTTAGGGACTCCAAACCAAGAGACCCAGTACTTC. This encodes CASSLGTPNQETQYF.

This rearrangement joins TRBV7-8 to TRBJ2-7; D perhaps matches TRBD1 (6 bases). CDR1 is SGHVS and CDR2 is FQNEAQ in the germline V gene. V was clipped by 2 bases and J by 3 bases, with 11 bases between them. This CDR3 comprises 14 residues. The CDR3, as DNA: TGTGCCAGCAGCTTACCAGGACAGCGCTACGAGCAGTACTTC. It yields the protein CASSLPGQRYEQYF.

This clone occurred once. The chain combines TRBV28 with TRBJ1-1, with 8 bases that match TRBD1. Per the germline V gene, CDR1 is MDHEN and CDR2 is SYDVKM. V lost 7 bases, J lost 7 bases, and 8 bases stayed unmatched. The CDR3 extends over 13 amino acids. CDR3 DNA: TGTGCCAGCAACTCGGGGACAGGTCTTGAAGCTTTCTTT. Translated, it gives CASNSGTGLEAFF.

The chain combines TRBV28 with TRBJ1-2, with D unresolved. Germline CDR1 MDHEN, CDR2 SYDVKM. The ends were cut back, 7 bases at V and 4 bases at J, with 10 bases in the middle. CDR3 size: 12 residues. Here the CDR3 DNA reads TGTGCCAGCACCGACACCGTCTATGGCTACACCTTC. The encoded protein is CASTDTVYGYTF.

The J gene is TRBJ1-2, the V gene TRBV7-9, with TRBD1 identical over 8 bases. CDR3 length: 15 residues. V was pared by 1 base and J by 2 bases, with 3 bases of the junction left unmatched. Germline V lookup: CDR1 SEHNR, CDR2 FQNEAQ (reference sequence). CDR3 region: CASSLGDRPNYGYTF. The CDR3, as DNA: TGTGCCAGCAGCTTAGGGGACAGGCCCAACTATGGCTACACCTTC.

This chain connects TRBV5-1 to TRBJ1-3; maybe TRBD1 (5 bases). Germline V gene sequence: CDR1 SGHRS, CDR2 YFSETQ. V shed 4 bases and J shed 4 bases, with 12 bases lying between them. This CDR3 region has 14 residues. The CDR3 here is CASSVGAGGNTIYF. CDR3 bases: TGCGCCAGCAGCGTTGGCGCAGGGGGAAACACCATATATTTT.

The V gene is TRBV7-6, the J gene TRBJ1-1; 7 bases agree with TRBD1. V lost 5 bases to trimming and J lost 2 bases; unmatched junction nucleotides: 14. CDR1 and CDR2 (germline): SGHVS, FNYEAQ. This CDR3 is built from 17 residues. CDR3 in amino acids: CASSTPTGLSLNTEAFF. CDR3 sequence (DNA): TGTGCCAGCAGCACCCCGACAGGGTTAAGTTTAAACACTGAAGCTTTCTTT. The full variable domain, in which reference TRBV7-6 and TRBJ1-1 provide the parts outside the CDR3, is GAGVSQSPRYKVTKRGQDVALRCDPISGHVSLYWYRQALGQGPEFLTYFNYEAQQDKSGLPNDRFSAERPEGSISTLTIQRTEQRDSAMYRCASSTPTGLSLNTEAFFGQGTRLTVV.